The clone carrying this T cell receptor (beta chain) has only a few counts. Its antigen is unidentified. The sample belongs to a study of CD4 T cells in relation to SARS-CoV-2 and coronaviruses. About the study: After 10 to 11 days of antigen culture, PBMC TCR beta CDR3s were sequenced.

CDR3 size: 15 residues. V was pared by 4 bases and J by 8 bases, with 7 bases of the junction left unmatched. Germline lookup yields CDR1 SGHAT and CDR2 FQNNGV. Sequencing was performed with immunoSEQ multiplex PCR; in TCRdb, only in-frame clones are kept and a portion is missing. The table lists about 36,000 clones, around 80% of them singletons. Study findings and constraints: According to naive versus memory sequencing, detected responses are memory recall, not newly primed. This crossreactivity analysis covered spike protein alone, no other viral proteins.

The clonotype was recovered from an adult with COVID-19. The specimen sequenced was memory CD4+ T cells from PBMCs, cultured in vitro. The chain is built from TRBV11-2 and TRBJ2-1, with 11 bases matching TRBD1. CDR3 region: CASSSGQGDRYEQFF. As DNA, the CDR3 is TGTGCCAGCAGCTCGGGACAGGGGGATCGGTATGAGCAGTTCTTC.